The 27 T cell receptor beta chains below were found in one sample sequenced in a study of cytotoxic CD8 clonotypes in ibrutinib-treated CLL. Data came from immunoSEQ multiplex PCR; TCRdb stores just in-frame clones and leaves some out. The sample carries about 14,000 clones, over 50% recorded once. The specimen was PBMCs, collected at a roughly 22-month disease-progression time point, from a patient treated with ibrutinib. The source of these receptors is a human donor with chronic lymphocytic leukemia.

This clone was seen only a few times. This sequence joins TRBV5-1 and TRBJ2-7; D is unclear. This CDR3 region has 14 residues. Germline V gene lookup returns CDR1 SGHRS and CDR2 YFSETQ. V lost 0 bases, J lost 5 bases, and 12 bases lay in between. The chain's CDR3 is CASSLGELGNEQYF. CDR3 DNA sequence: TGCGCCAGCAGCTTGGGTGAGCTTGGGAACGAGCAGTACTTC.

This clone has only a few counts. This chain links TRBV7-6 with TRBJ1-5; D gene uncertain. V lost 5 bases and J 6 bases, leaving 8 bases between the germline ends. The germline V gene encodes CDR1 SGHVS and CDR2 FNYEAQ. The CDR3 is 12 amino acids. CDR3: CASSLPGQPQHF. CDR3 nucleotide sequence: TGTGCCAGCAGCCTTCCCGGTCAGCCCCAGCATTTT.

The J gene is TRBJ1-6, the V gene TRBV9, with D maybe TRBD1 (5 bases). V lost 0 bases to trimming and J lost 7 bases, with 11 bases between them. Looked up from germline, CDR1 is SGDLS and CDR2 is YYNGEE. This CDR3 is 15 amino acids long. Written as DNA, the CDR3 is TGTGCCAGCAGCGTAGCCGGGACCCAAAATTCACCCCTCCACTTT. This translates into CASSVAGTQNSPLHF.

Notes on this clone: Other DNA sequences in this specimen translate into the identical CDR3. The J gene is TRBJ2-7, the V gene TRBV5-1, with 7 bases matching TRBD1. CDR3 length: 15 residues. J was trimmed by 4 bases and V by 4 bases; bases with no gene match: 11. The germline V gene encodes CDR1 SGHRS and CDR2 YFSETQ. For the CDR3, the DNA is TGCGCCAGCAGCCCACGCCAGGGGGTATCTTACGAGCAGTACTTC. Its translation is CASSPRQGVSYEQYF. Variable domain in full (rest from reference TRBV5-1 and TRBJ2-7): KAGVTQTPRYLIKTRGQQVTLSCSPISGHRSVSWYQQTPGQGLQFLFEYFSETQRNKGNFPGRFSGRQFSNSRSEMNVSTLELGDSALYLCASSPRQGVSYEQYFGPGTRLTVT.

The chain links TRBV18 to TRBJ1-1; 8 bases match TRBD1. Germline V CDR1 and CDR2: KGHSH, LQKENI. J gave up 4 bases and V 3 bases, and 10 bases lay outside the gene matches. There are 16 residues in the CDR3. The CDR3 DNA is TGTGCCAGCTCACCGATCTCAGGGGGCGCGAGCACTGAAGCTTTCTTT. Translated: CASSPISGGASTEAFF. Full variable domain (remainder filled in from reference TRBV18 and TRBJ1-1): NAGVMQNPRHLVRRRGQEARLRCSPMKGHSHVYWYRQLPEEGLKFMVYLQKENIIDESGMPKERFSAEFPKEGPSILRIQQVVRGDSAAYFCASSPISGGASTEAFFGQGTRLTVV.

This clone is classed as medium-sized (0.01 to 0.1%). The V gene is TRBV27, the J gene TRBJ1-5; the D is unclear. Trimming shortened V by 5 bases and J by 0 bases, and 11 bases separated the two germline ends. Germline loops: CDR1 MNHEY, CDR2 SMNVEV (reference sequence). CDR3 length: 15 amino acids. The CDR3 region has the DNA TGTGCCAGCAGTCCCCTGGGCACTAGCAATCAGCCCCAGCATTTT. It is translated as CASSPLGTSNQPQHF.

This clone has just a few counts. The rearrangement uses TRBV25-1 and TRBJ2-7, with D unclear. Germline V CDR1 and CDR2: MGHDK, SYGVNS. This CDR3 comprises 11 residues. V shed 2 bases and J shed 5 bases, with 4 bases lying between them. The chain's CDR3 is CASSELHEQYF. The CDR3 bases are TGTGCCAGCAGTGAACTCCACGAGCAGTACTTC.

This clone qualifies as medium-sized. V usage is TRBV7-9 and J usage is TRBJ2-4; D may be TRBD1 (5 bases). This CDR3 region has 15 residues. Looked up from germline, CDR1 is SEHNR and CDR2 is FQNEAQ (reference sequence). V lost 4 bases to trimming and J lost 4 bases, with 14 bases between them. The CDR3, as DNA: TGTGCCAGCAGCTCCACCCTTCGACAGAAAAACATTCAGTACTTC. Its translation is CASSSTLRQKNIQYF.

The chain links TRBV2 to TRBJ1-1, with 9 bases matching TRBD1. Per the germline V gene, CDR1 is SNHLY and CDR2 is FYNNEI. J was trimmed by 5 bases and V by 7 bases; bases with no gene match: 5. CDR3 length equals 13 residues. The CDR3 protein is CASMDRGGTEAFF. The CDR3 DNA reads as TGTGCCAGCATGGACAGGGGAGGGACTGAAGCTTTCTTT. Drawing the rest from reference TRBV2 and TRBJ1-1, the complete variable domain is EPEVTQTPSHQVTQMGQEVILRCVPISNHLYFYWYRQILGQKVEFLVSFYNNEISEKSEIFDDQFSVERPDGSNFTLKIRSTKLEDSAMYFCASMDRGGTEAFFGQGTRLTVV.

This clone was picked up a small number of times. V is TRBV2 and J is TRBJ1-2, with 8 bases lining up with TRBD1. Germline assignment: CDR1 SNHLY and CDR2 FYNNEI. The trim removed 3 bases at V and 0 bases at J, leaving 9 bases unmatched. The CDR3 has 17 residues. CDR3 protein: CASSDMGQAPTNYGYTF. The CDR3 nucleotides are TGTGCCAGCAGTGATATGGGACAGGCCCCTACTAACTATGGCTACACCTTC.

The chain links TRBV2 to TRBJ1-6, with TRBD1 matching 10 bases. This CDR3 comprises 16 residues. CDR1 is SNHLY and CDR2 is FYNNEI in the germline V gene. V lost 5 bases and J lost 0; bases outside the gene matches: 1. The CDR3 nucleotides are TGTGCCAGCAGTCGGGACAGGGGCTCCTATAATTCACCCCTCCACTTT. It encodes CASSRDRGSYNSPLHF.

The chain couples TRBV7-9 to TRBJ2-7; D possibly corresponds to TRBD2 (5 bases). CDR1 and CDR2 from the germline V gene are SEHNR and FQNEAQ (reference sequence). There are 15 residues in the CDR3. Trimming pared 5 bases from V and 2 bases from J, leaving 16 bases between. The CDR3 spells CASSGPVAGTYEQYF. The CDR3 DNA sequence: TGTGCCAGCAGCGGACCGGTCGCGGGCACCTACGAGCAGTACTTC.

The gene calls are TRBV27 and TRBJ2-7; unclear D gene. Trimming removed 2 bases at V and 4 bases at J, with 12 bases between. The CDR3 sequence is 14 residues long. CDR1 MNHEY and CDR2 SMNVEV come from the germline V gene (reference sequence). CDR3 in DNA: TGTGCCAGCAGTTTACGGCAGGCTGGGTACGAGCAGTACTTC. Residues: CASSLRQAGYEQYF.

The V gene is TRBV9, the J gene TRBJ2-7, with TRBD1 identical over 8 bases. Germline CDR1 SGDLS, CDR2 YYNGEE. The CDR3 has 13 amino acids. Trimming cost V 0 bases and J 11 bases; bases outside gene matches: 7. CDR3: CASSVVAGQEKYF. CDR3 coding DNA: TGTGCCAGCAGCGTAGTCGCGGGACAGGAAAAGTACTTC.

The CDR3 DNA follows: TGTGCCAGCAGTGAAGAACGGTCTTACAATGAGCAGTTCTTC. Its translation: CASSEERSYNEQFF. This chain uses TRBV2 with TRBJ2-1; D remains unclear. V was pared by 1 base and J by 4 bases, with 8 bases between. The CDR3 has 14 amino acids. From germline, CDR1 is SNHLY and CDR2 FYNNEI.

The sample holds one count of this clone. This chain joins TRBV10-3 and TRBJ2-1; 12 bases map to TRBD2. Germline V gene data show CDR1 as ENHRY and CDR2 as SYGVKD. The CDR3 consists of 14 residues. With 6 bases clipped from V and 5 bases from J, the junction kept 2 bases outside the gene matches. The CDR3 sequence: CAIRTSGGHNEQFF. In DNA form, the CDR3 reads TGTGCCATCAGAACTAGCGGGGGGCACAATGAGCAGTTCTTC.

This chain links TRBV5-1 with TRBJ1-1; TRBD1 matches at 9 bases. V was clipped by 4 bases and J by 1 base; unmatched bases: 5. The CDR3 has 15 residues. Germline values: CDR1 SGHRS, CDR2 YFSETQ. CDR3 nucleotides: TGCGCCAGCAGCCTACAACAGGGGGCGAACACTGAAGCTTTCTTT. Protein sequence: CASSLQQGANTEAFF.

The genes are TRBV5-5 and TRBJ2-7; 10 bases map to TRBD2. The V and J ends lost 1 base and 4 bases, in that order; junction bases with no gene match: 5. The CDR3 is 15 amino acids. CDR1 SGHKS and CDR2 YYEKEE come from the germline V gene (reference sequence). The chain's CDR3 is CASSLRVAGGYEQYF. The CDR3 nucleotides read TGTGCCAGCAGCTTGCGGGTAGCGGGGGGATACGAGCAGTACTTC.

This clone was detected only a few times. The chain links TRBV29-1 to TRBJ1-1, with 7 bases aligning to TRBD1. The CDR3 spans 13 residues. The germline V gene has CDR1 SQVTM and CDR2 ANQGSEA. J was trimmed by 1 base and V by 5 bases; bases with no gene match: 4. This chain's CDR3 is CSVQQGENTEAFF. The CDR3 bases are TGCAGCGTTCAGCAGGGGGAGAACACTGAAGCTTTCTTT.

This chain joins TRBV4-1 and TRBJ2-5; 9 nucleotides align to TRBD1. Per germline, CDR1 MGHRA and CDR2 YSYEKL. V gave up 3 bases and J gave up 1 base; unmatched junction bases: 6. The CDR3 length is 16 residues. This chain's CDR3 is CASSQEGTGFQETQYF. The CDR3 coding sequence is TGCGCCAGCAGCCAGGAGGGGACAGGGTTCCAAGAGACCCAGTACTTC.

This chain uses TRBV27 with TRBJ2-1; possibly TRBD2 for D (6 bases). The CDR3 consists of 17 residues. V was pared by 6 bases and J by 0 bases, with 18 bases between. Germline CDR1 reads MNHEY; CDR2 reads SMNVEV (reference sequence). The CDR3 DNA follows: TGTGCCAGCAGGACGACCGGGGGATCCGACTCCTACAATGAGCAGTTCTTC. Translated, it gives CASRTTGGSDSYNEQFF.

This clone came up a few times. The chain recombines TRBV10-3 with TRBJ2-5; D perhaps matches TRBD2 (5 bases). CDR1 ENHRY and CDR2 SYGVKD come from the germline V gene. The CDR3 is made up of 14 amino acids. The CDR3, as DNA: TGTGCAACGGGTTTTGGAGGCCCGCAAGAGACCCAGTACTTC. It codes for CATGFGGPQETQYF.

This clone was counted once. This chain joins TRBV2 and TRBJ1-1; TRBD1 aligns across 8 bases. This CDR3 spans 11 amino acids. V was pared by 6 bases and J by 10 bases, with 4 bases of the junction left unmatched. The germline V gene has CDR1 SNHLY and CDR2 FYNNEI. CDR3 protein: CASRTGQGAFF. The CDR3 DNA reads as TGTGCCAGCAGGACCGGACAGGGAGCTTTCTTT. The variable domain in full, completed from reference TRBV2 and TRBJ1-1, reads EPEVTQTPSHQVTQMGQEVILRCVPISNHLYFYWYRQILGQKVEFLVSFYNNEISEKSEIFDDQFSVERPDGSNFTLKIRSTKLEDSAMYFCASRTGQGAFFGQGTRLTVV.

This clone was counted between two and nine times. The chain joins TRBV2 to TRBJ1-2, with TRBD1 identical over 9 bases. After removal of 6 bases from V and 3 bases from J, the junction contained 5 bases not matched to a gene. The CDR3 covers 14 residues. The germline gives CDR1 SNHLY, CDR2 FYNNEI. CDR3 in amino acids: CASSLGQGYYGYTF. In DNA form, the CDR3 reads TGTGCCAGCAGCCTGGGACAGGGATACTATGGCTACACCTTC.

The genes are TRBV18 and TRBJ2-2, with D tentatively TRBD2 (6 bases). V was clipped by 3 bases and J by 5 bases, with 16 bases between them. The germline gives CDR1 KGHSH, CDR2 LQKENI. The CDR3 length is 16 residues. CDR3 amino acids: CASSPRVIGRTGELFF. The DNA of the CDR3 is TGTGCCAGCTCACCTCGGGTGATTGGGAGGACCGGGGAGCTGTTTTTT. The complete variable domain, with remaining parts taken from reference TRBV18 and TRBJ2-2, reads NAGVMQNPRHLVRRRGQEARLRCSPMKGHSHVYWYRQLPEEGLKFMVYLQKENIIDESGMPKERFSAEFPKEGPSILRIQQVVRGDSAAYFCASSPRVIGRTGELFFGEGSRLTVL.

The chain couples TRBV6-5 to TRBJ1-5; D call uncertain. CDR1 and CDR2 from the germline V gene are MNHEY and SVGAGI. CDR3 size: 14 residues. V was clipped by 8 bases and J by 2 bases, with 13 bases between them. The CDR3 coding sequence is TGTGCCAGCTCCCCTTACGAGGGCAATCAGCCCCAGCATTTT. It specifies CASSPYEGNQPQHF.

CDR3 DNA sequence: TGCGCCAGCAGCTTGGTACAGGGTGATTCACCCCTCCACTTT. It is translated as CASSLVQGDSPLHF. This rearrangement joins TRBV5-1 to TRBJ1-6; D perhaps matches TRBD1 (6 bases). CDR3 length equals 14 residues. Trimming removed 0 bases from V and 8 bases from J, with 9 bases in between. CDR1 is SGHRS, CDR2 YFSETQ, per germline.